What follows are 6 T cell receptor beta chains derived from one specimen sequenced in a study of control samples from healthy donors and cancer patients. Data came from immunoSEQ multiplex PCR; TCRdb stores just in-frame clones and leaves some out. This table holds about 120,000 clones, about 91% found once. Specimen: blood. Receptor source: a man aged 35 to 55 in good health.

The rearrangement joins TRBV5-1 to TRBJ2-7; 7 bases are shared with TRBD1. Losses at the gene ends were 0 bases for V and 2 bases for J; bases not matched to a gene: 8. CDR1 and CDR2 from the germline V gene are SGHRS and YFSETQ. CDR3 size: 16 residues. DNA of the CDR3: TGCGCCAGCAGCTTGGACGGGTCAGGGGGACCCTACGAGCAGTACTTC. Translation gives CASSLDGSGGPYEQYF.

This chain uses TRBV6-1 with TRBJ2-7; no clear D gene. Germline CDR1 is MNHNS and CDR2 is SASEGT. The CDR3 loop spans 14 amino acids. V was trimmed by 3 bases and J by 0 bases, leaving 9 bases between them. In DNA form, the CDR3 reads TGTGCCAGCAGTGATTTTGCCATCTCCTACGAGCAGTACTTC. Translation: CASSDFAISYEQYF.

The chain's CDR3 is CASSPPITSSGDEQFF. CDR3 coding DNA: TGTGCCAGCAGCCCCCCCATTACTAGCTCTGGGGATGAGCAGTTCTTC. The V and J genes are TRBV9 and TRBJ2-1; TRBD2 might be the D (6 bases). CDR1 SGDLS and CDR2 YYNGEE come from the germline V gene. The CDR3 has 16 residues. The V end was cut by 4 bases, the J end by 8 bases, with 22 bases between.

This clone was seen a handful of times. The chain has TRBV3-1 (or the pseudogene TRBV3-2) and TRBJ2-5, with D perhaps matching TRBD1 or TRBD2 (5 bases each). Looked up from germline, CDR1 is LGHDT and CDR2 is YNNKEL (reference sequence). V lost 5 bases, J lost 2 bases, and 9 bases lay in between. This CDR3 region has 13 residues. CDR3 sequence reads: CASSGTSQETQYF. The DNA for the CDR3 is TGTGCCAGCAGCGGGACGAGTCAAGAGACCCAGTACTTC.

In DNA form, the CDR3 reads TGTGCCAGCAGTGCTACGACACCCAACTATGGCTACACCTTC. The encoded protein is CASSATTPNYGYTF. This rearrangement joins TRBV2 to TRBJ1-2; D unclear. The V gene lost 4 bases and the J gene lost 2 bases, with 11 bases spanning the gap. The germline V gene has CDR1 SNHLY and CDR2 FYNNEI. This CDR3 region has 14 residues.

The V gene is TRBV19, the J gene TRBJ2-7; D is possibly TRBD1 or TRBD2 (6 bases each). The CDR3 extends over 14 amino acids. Germline V gene data show CDR1 as LNHDA and CDR2 as SQIVND (reference sequence). V lost 3 bases to trimming and J lost 4 bases, with 13 bases between them. The CDR3 loop reads CASSIPGGRYEQYF. CDR3 nucleotides: TGTGCCAGTAGTATTCCCGGGGGCAGATACGAGCAGTACTTC.